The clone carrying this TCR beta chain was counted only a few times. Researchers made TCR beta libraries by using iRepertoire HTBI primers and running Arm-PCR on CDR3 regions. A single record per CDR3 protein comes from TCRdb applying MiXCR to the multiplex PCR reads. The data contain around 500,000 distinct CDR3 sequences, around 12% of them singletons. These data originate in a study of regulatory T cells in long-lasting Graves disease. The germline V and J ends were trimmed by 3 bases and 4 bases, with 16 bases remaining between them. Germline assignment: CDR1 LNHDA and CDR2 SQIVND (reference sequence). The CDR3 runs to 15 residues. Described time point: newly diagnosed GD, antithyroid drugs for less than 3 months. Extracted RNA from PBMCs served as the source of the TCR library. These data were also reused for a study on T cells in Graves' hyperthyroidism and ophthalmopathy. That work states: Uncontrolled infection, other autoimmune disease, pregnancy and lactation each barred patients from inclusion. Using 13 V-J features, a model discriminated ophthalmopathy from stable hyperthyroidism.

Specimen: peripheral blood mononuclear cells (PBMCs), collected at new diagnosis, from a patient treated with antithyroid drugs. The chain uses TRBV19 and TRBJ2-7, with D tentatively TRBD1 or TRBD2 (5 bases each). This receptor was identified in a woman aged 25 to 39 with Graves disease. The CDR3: CASSISEQPGYEQYF. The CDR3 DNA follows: TGTGCCAGTAGTATTAGCGAACAGCCAGGGTACGAGCAGTACTTC.